Detailed here is one T cell receptor (beta chain). What it recognizes is unknown. Sequenced by immunoSEQ multiplex PCR; TCRdb stores in-frame clones only, minus some. The sample contains 95,000 to 150,000 clones, about 88% of which appear only once. The data are from a study of PD-1 blockade in mismatch repair-deficient tumors. Across the whole study: Patients had approximately 12 mismatch repair-deficient cancer types, all previously treated and progressing. Broader study findings: After pembrolizumab, tumor-resident clones rose rapidly, then generally contracted before radiologic responses.

PCR or immunohistochemistry showed mismatch repair deficiency in every enrolled patient. This CDR3 has 12 amino acids. CDR1 MNHEY and CDR2 SVGAGI come from the germline V gene. V gave up 6 bases and J gave up 1 base, with 6 bases separating them. The receptor's source is an adult with mismatch repair-deficient cancer. Sequencing used peripheral blood, obtained 44 weeks after starting pembrolizumab. The rearrangement links TRBV6-5 to TRBJ1-1, with D maybe TRBD1 (5 bases). For the CDR3, the DNA is TGTGCCAGCAGCAGGGCGAACACTGAAGCTTTCTTT. It yields the protein CASSRANTEAFF.